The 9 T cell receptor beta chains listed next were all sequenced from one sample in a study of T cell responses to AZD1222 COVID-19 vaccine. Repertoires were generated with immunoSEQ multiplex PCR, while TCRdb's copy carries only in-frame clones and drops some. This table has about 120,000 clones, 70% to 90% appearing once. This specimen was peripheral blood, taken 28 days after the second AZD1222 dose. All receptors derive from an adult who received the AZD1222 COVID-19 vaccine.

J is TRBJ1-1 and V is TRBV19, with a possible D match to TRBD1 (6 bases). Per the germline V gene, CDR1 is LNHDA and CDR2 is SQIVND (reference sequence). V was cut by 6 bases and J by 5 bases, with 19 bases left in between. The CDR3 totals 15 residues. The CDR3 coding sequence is TGTGCCAGTAGCCGGAACAGGGAAGAGAGGACTGAAGCTTTCTTT. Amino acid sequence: CASSRNREERTEAFF.

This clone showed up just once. The CDR3 loop is CASSQIGTREETQYF. CDR3 DNA sequence: TGCGCCAGCAGCCAGATCGGCACTAGAGAAGAGACCCAGTACTTC. The chain employs TRBV4-1 and TRBJ2-5; perhaps TRBD2 as D (5 bases). The CDR3 covers 15 residues. V was trimmed by 3 bases and J by 3 bases, leaving 14 bases between them. CDR1 and CDR2 from the germline V gene are MGHRA and YSYEKL.

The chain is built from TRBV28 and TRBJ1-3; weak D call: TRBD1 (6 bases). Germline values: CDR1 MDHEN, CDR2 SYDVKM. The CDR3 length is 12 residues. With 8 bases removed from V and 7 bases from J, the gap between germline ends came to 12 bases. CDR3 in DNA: TGTGCCAGCCGCCTACAGGGTAACACCATATATTTT. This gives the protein CASRLQGNTIYF.

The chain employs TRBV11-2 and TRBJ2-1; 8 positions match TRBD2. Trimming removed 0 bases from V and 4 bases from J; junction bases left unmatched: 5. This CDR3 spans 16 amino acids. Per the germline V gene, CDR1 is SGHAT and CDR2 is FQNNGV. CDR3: CASSLDLSGGYNEQFF. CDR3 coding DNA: TGTGCCAGCAGCTTAGATCTAAGCGGGGGTTACAATGAGCAGTTCTTC.

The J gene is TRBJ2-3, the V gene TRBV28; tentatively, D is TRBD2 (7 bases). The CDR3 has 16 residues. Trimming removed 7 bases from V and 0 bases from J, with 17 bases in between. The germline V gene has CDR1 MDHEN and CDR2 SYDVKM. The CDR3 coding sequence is TGTGCCAGCACCCCTGGGGGGGGCCCTAGCACAGATACGCAGTATTTT. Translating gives CASTPGGGPSTDTQYF.

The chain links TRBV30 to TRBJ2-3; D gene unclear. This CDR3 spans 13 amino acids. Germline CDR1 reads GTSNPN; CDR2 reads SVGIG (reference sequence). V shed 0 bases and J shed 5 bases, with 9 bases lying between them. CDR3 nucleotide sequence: TGTGCCTGGAGTGTACGGAAGGTAGATACGCAGTATTTT. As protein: CAWSVRKVDTQYF. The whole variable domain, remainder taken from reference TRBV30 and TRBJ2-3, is SQTIHQWPATLVQPVGSPLSLECTVEGTSNPNLYWYRQAAGRGLQLLFYSVGIGQISSEVPQNLSASRPQDRQFILSSKKLLLSDSGFYLCAWSVRKVDTQYFGPGTRLTVL.

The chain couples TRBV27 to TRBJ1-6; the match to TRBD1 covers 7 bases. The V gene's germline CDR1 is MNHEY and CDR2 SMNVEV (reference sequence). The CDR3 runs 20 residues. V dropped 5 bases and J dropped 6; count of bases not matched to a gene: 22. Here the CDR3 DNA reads TGTGCCAGCAGTGCAACCGGGACCCCACCCAGGAGGGGGCCTAATTCACCCCTCCACTTT. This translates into CASSATGTPPRRGPNSPLHF.

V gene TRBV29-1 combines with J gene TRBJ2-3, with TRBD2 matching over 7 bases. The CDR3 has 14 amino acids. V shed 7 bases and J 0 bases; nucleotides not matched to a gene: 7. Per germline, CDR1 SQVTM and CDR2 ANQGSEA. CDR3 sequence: CSAQRGGSTDTQYF. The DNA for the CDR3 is TGCAGCGCTCAGCGGGGTGGGAGCACAGATACGCAGTATTTT.

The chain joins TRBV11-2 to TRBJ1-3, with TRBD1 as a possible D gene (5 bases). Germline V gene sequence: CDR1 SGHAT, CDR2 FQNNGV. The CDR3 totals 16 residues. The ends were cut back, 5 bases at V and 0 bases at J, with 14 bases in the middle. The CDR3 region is CASSLNLGGSGNTIYF. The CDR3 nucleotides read TGTGCCAGCAGCCTAAACCTCGGGGGCTCTGGAAACACCATATATTTT.